This note documents a single TCR beta chain sequence. Its specificity is not known. Profiled with immunoSEQ multiplex PCR; TCRdb holds only in-frame clones, not every one. The sample shows 2 million to 2.5 million clones, around 92% of them seen only once. This entry is derived from a study of shared clonotypes between healthy human individuals. Study-wide background: Donor ages ranged 18 to 49 years: a couple of women, a few men.

There are 16 residues in the CDR3. CDR1 KGHSY and CDR2 FQNENV come from the germline V gene. Trimming removed 4 bases from V and 0 bases from J, with 13 bases in between. Whole-study findings and limits: A handful of donors had 5% to 6% of their naive CD4 clonotypes in common. Some clonotypes were shared by all four sorted-subset donors, while others were not shared. The non-shared ones had lower generation probabilities than the shared ones.

Those who donated were healthy HIV-negative adults, with no recent acute infections or vaccinations reported. Sequencing was carried out using naive CD4+ T cells from PBMCs. Regarding subset: CD45RA+ positively selected. The chain recombines TRBV16 with TRBJ1-5; D not resolved. The TCR was taken from a man in his late teens or twenties in good health. Some clones in this sample may be carry-over from other donors' samples. The CDR3 DNA sequence: TGTGCCAGCAGCCCGGCCCTTCGGGATAGCAATCAGCCCCAGCATTTT. Protein: CASSPALRDSNQPQHF.